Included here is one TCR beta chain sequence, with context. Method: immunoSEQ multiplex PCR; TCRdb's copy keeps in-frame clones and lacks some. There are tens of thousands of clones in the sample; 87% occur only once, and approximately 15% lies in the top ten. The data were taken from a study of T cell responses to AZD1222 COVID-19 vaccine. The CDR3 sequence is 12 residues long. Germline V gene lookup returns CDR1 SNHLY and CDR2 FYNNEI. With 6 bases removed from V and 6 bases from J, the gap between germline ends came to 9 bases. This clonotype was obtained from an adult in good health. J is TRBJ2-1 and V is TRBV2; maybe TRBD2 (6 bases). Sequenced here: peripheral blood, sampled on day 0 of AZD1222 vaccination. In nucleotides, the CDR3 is TGTGCCAGCAGGGGGGACTCCAATGAGCAGTTCTTC. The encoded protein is CASRGDSNEQFF.